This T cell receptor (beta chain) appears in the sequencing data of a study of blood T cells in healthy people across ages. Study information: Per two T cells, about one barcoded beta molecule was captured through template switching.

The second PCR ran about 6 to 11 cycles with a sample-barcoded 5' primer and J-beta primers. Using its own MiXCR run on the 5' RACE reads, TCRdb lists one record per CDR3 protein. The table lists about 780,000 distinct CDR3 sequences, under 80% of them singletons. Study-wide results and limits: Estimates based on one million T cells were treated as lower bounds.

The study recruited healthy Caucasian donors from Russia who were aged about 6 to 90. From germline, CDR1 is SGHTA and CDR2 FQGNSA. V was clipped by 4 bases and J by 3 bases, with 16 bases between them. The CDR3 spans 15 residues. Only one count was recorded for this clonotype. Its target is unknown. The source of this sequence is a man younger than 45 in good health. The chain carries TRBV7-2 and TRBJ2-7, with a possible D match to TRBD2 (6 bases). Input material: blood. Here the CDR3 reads CASSSRDSVYYEQYF. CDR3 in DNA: TGTGCCAGCAGCTCACGGGACTCCGTTTACTACGAGCAGTACTTC.